This T cell receptor (beta chain) was retrieved from a study of a mutant IDH1 vaccine in newly diagnosed glioma (dated by TCRdb to the early 2020s). Context from the whole study: Vaccination started 4-6 weeks after radiotherapy alone, or was given together with temozolomide cycles in the groups whose treatment included chemotherapy. The roughly 34 treated patients were approximately 60% male and around 40% female, with a mean age of approximately 40 years. Before enrollment, patients had received standard therapy of radiotherapy alone, temozolomide alone, or radiochemotherapy with temozolomide; most received the combination. Visit V12 was the week-35 safety follow-up and visit V13 was the week-47 end of study. Six visits were used for peripheral blood collection: V03 (baseline), V05, V07, V10, V12 and V13. Longitudinal TCRB deep sequencing was done for 25 to 30 treated patients, wherever samples were available for exploratory analyses. The paper as a whole reports these results and caveats: PBMC samples for TCRB deep sequencing were selected based on availability. According to the authors, sample limitations meant that analyses of patient blood samples could not be reproduced. Vaccine-induced immune responses across multiple MHC alleles were detected in over 80% of patients. Pseudoprogression seemed to be unrelated to changes in the top peripheral T cell clonotypes found by TCRB sequencing.

Library prep was done by the immunoSEQ multiplex PCR assay. The hsTCRB Kit was used according to the manufacturer's protocol to amplify rearranged TCR beta chain sequences. TCRB libraries were sequenced on an Illumina MiSeq. In the authors' own workflow: The proprietary platform of the kit vendor was used for demultiplexing, trimming and gene mapping. TCRdb holds this immuneACCESS table with in-frame rearrangements only. Some clones are missing; in checked studies, unresolved V genes explain under half, and the rest has no known cause. Clone size and V and J calls were adopted from that table, with D and trimming inferred from the DNA. The table for this sample lists more than 55,000 clones; around four fifths of them were counted only once. Clones ranked in the top ten supply less than 4.5% of the sample. Measured from the cysteine to the phenylalanine, the CDR3 is 20 residues long. The only DNA kept is the CDR3, 60 bases in frame from the first base. Looking up the germline V gene (reference sequence) yields CDR1 LNHDA and CDR2 SQIVND. V lost 4 bases and J lost 2 bases, and the count of bases not matched to a germline gene is 12.

The time point tag for this specimen amounts to: week 35, safety follow-up. Every vaccine dose consisted of 300 ug of a 20-mer mutant IDH1 peptide in Montanide, administered subcutaneously together with topical imiquimod. Eight vaccinations were administered to patients in weeks 1, 3, 5, 7, 11, 15, 19 and 23, corresponding to visits V03 through V10. Donors had newly diagnosed WHO grade 3 or 4 IDH1-mutant astrocytomas with loss of nuclear ATRX. The samples were drawn from NOA16, a multicentre, single-arm, open-label phase I trial in Germany that tested a mutant IDH1 peptide vaccine in humans for the first time. Genomic DNA for TCRB sequencing was extracted from EDTA blood using the DNeasy Blood and Tissue Kit. Points on this clone: This receptor's antigen is unknown. The record has no base qualities; no much larger clone is one base away.

The material was PBMCs, obtained from a glioma patient whose treatment included an IDH1 peptide vaccine. This clonotype originated in a young man with glioma. The rearranged chain carries TRBV19 and TRBJ2-1, and 15 junctional nucleotides match TRBD2. The CDR3 region has the sequence CASSTRKGTSGGRPYNEQFF. The sequenced DNA: TGTGCCAGTAGTACCCGAAAGGGGACTAGCGGGGGGCGACCCTACAATGAGCAGTTCTTC.